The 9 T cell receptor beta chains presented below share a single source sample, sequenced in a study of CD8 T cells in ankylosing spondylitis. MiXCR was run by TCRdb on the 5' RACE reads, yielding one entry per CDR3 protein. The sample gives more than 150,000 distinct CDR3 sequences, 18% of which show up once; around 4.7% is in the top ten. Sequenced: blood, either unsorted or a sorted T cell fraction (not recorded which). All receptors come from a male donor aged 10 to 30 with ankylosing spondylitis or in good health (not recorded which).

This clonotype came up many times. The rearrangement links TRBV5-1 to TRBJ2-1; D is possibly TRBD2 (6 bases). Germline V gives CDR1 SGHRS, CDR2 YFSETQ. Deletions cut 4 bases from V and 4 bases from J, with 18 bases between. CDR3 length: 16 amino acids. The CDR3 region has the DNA TGCGCCAGCAGCGTTGTTTCCGGGACTGGGTACAATGAGCAGTTCTTC. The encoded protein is CASSVVSGTGYNEQFF.

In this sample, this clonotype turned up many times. For the CDR3, the DNA is TGCAGTGCTAGAGATAGCACAGGCAAGGCGCAGCCCCAGCATTTT. This gives the protein CSARDSTGKAQPQHF. The chain has TRBV20-1 and TRBJ1-5, with D possibly TRBD1 on 5 matching bases. V was cut by 0 bases and J by 7 bases, with 16 bases left in between. In germline, CDR1 is DFQATT, CDR2 SNEGSKA (reference sequence). This CDR3 is 15 amino acids long.

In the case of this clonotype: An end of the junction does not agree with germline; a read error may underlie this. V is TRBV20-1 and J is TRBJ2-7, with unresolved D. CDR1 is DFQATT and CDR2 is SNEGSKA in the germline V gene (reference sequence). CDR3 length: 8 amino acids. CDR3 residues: CSAGEQYF. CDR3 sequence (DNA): TGCAGTGCTGGAGAGCAGTACTTC.

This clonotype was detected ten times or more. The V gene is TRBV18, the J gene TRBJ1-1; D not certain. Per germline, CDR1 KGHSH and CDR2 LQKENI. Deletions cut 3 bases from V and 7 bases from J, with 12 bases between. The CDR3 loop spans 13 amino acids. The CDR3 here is CASSPVEVSEAFF. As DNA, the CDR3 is TGTGCCAGCTCACCTGTGGAGGTGAGTGAAGCTTTCTTT. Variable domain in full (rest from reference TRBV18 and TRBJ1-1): NAGVMQNPRHLVRRRGQEARLRCSPMKGHSHVYWYRQLPEEGLKFMVYLQKENIIDESGMPKERFSAEFPKEGPSILRIQQVVRGDSAAYFCASSPVEVSEAFFGQGTRLTVV.

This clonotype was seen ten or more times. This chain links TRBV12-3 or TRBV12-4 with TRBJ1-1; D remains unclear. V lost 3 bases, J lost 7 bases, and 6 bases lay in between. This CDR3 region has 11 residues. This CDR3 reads CASSFGLEAFF. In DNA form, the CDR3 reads TGTGCCAGCAGTTTTGGCCTTGAAGCTTTCTTT.

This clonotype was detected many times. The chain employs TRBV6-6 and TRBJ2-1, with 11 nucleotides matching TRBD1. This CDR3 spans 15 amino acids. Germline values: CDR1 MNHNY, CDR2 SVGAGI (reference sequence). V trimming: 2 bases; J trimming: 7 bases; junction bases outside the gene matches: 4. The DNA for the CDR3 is TGTGCCAGCAGTTACGGGGACAGGGGGGAAAATGAGCAGTTCTTC. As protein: CASSYGDRGENEQFF.

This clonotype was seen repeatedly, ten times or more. This chain's CDR3 is CASSPGLGTDTQYF. In DNA form, the CDR3 reads TGTGCCAGCAGCCCGGGACTCGGCACAGATACGCAGTATTTT. The chain combines TRBV4-2 with TRBJ2-3, with D possibly matching TRBD2 (6 bases). V lost 4 bases and J 1 base, leaving 9 bases between the germline ends. This CDR3 spans 14 amino acids. Germline V gene lookup returns CDR1 LGHNA and CDR2 YNFKEQ.

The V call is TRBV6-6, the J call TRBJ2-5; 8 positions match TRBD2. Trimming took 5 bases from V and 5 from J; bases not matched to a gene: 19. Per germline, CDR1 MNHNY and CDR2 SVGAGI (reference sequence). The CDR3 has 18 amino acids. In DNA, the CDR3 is TGTGCCAGCAGTAACAAAATAGCGGGAAAGAGGGGGGGGGAGACCCAGTACTTC. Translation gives CASSNKIAGKRGGETQYF.

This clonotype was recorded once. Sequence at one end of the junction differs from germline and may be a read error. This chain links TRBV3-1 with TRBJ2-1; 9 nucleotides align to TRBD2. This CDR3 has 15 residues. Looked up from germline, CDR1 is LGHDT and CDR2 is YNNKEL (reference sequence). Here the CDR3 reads CASSATSGSYNDQFF. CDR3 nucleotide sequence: TGTGCCAGCAGCGCTACTAGCGGGTCCTACAATGACCAGTTCTTC.